The rows below give T cell receptor beta chains drawn from one sample of a study of CD8+ T cells in alopecia areata. Using immunoSEQ multiplex PCR, the repertoire was profiled, and TCRdb retains in-frame clones only, with some absent. The sample lists around 100,000 clones; less than 50% were seen once. Sequenced: CD4+ T cells sorted from blood. Receptor source: a human donor with alopecia areata. CDR3s include the opening cysteine and the closing phenylalanine or tryptophan. A D gene is named only where the DNA matches it firmly. Where a row states a size, it is once, few, many or the class of an expanded clone; other rows omit it.

cdr3_nt: TGCGCCAGCAGCTTGGATCCCCAGAACACTGAAGCTTTCTTT; cdr3_aa: CASSLDPQNTEAFF; clone_size: NA; d_call: NA; v_call: TRBV5-1; j_call: TRBJ1-1; cdr3_length: 14
cdr3_nt: TGTGCCAGCAGTTCGATCTCCTCCGGGACACTATACGAGCAGTACTTC; cdr3_aa: CASSSISSGTLYEQYF; clone_size: NA; d_call: NA; v_call: TRBV28; j_call: TRBJ2-7; cdr3_length: 16
cdr3_nt: TGTGCCAGCAGCCAATACAATGAGCAGTTCTTC; cdr3_aa: CASSQYNEQFF; clone_size: NA; d_call: NA; v_call: TRBV14; j_call: TRBJ2-1; cdr3_length: 11
cdr3_nt: TGCAGCGTTGATTCCGGGGACTACACAGATACGCAGTATTTT; cdr3_aa: CSVDSGDYTDTQYF; clone_size: NA; d_call: TRBD2; v_call: TRBV29-1; j_call: TRBJ2-3; cdr3_length: 14
cdr3_nt: TGTGCCAGCAGCCAAGATCGTGCAGCGGGGGGGCTAGGTGAGCAGTTCTTC; cdr3_aa: CASSQDRAAGGLGEQFF; clone_size: NA; d_call: TRBD2; v_call: TRBV4-2; j_call: TRBJ2-1; cdr3_length: 17
cdr3_nt: TGCGCCAGCAGCTTGGGACGGGTGACTGGGGCCAACGTCCTGACTTTC; cdr3_aa: CASSLGRVTGANVLTF; clone_size: few; d_call: NA; v_call: TRBV5-1; j_call: TRBJ2-6; cdr3_length: 16
cdr3_nt: TGTGCCTGGAGAGCCACAGGGGGCTACGAGCAGTACTTC; cdr3_aa: CAWRATGGYEQYF; clone_size: NA; d_call: TRBD1; v_call: TRBV30; j_call: TRBJ2-7; cdr3_length: 13
cdr3_nt: TGTGCCACAGGACTAGCGGACTACGAGCAGTACTTC; cdr3_aa: CATGLADYEQYF; clone_size: few; d_call: TRBD2; v_call: TRBV28; j_call: TRBJ2-7; cdr3_length: 12
cdr3_nt: TGTGCCAGCAGCTTAGCGTCCCCACTAGCGGGAGCCGGGGAGCTGTTTTTT; cdr3_aa: CASSLASPLAGAGELFF; clone_size: NA; d_call: TRBD2; v_call: TRBV7-2; j_call: TRBJ2-2; cdr3_length: 17
cdr3_nt: TGTGCCAGCAGCCCAACCTCCCAAGAGACCCAGTACTTC; cdr3_aa: CASSPTSQETQYF; clone_size: few; d_call: NA; v_call: TRBV9; j_call: TRBJ2-5; cdr3_length: 13
cdr3_nt: TGCGCCAGCAGCATTGAAGGACAGGGTGAAGGGCTAACCACAGATACGCAGTATTTT; cdr3_aa: CASSIEGQGEGLTTDTQYF; clone_size: once; d_call: TRBD1; v_call: TRBV5-1; j_call: TRBJ2-3; cdr3_length: 19
cdr3_nt: TGCAGCGTTGTGGCTAGCGGGAGTTTGGGGGAGCTGTTTTTT; cdr3_aa: CSVVASGSLGELFF; clone_size: NA; d_call: TRBD2; v_call: TRBV29-1; j_call: TRBJ2-2; cdr3_length: 14
cdr3_nt: TGTGCCTGGAGTGTACAGGTTAGTCCGGAGGAGCAGTACTTC; cdr3_aa: CAWSVQVSPEEQYF; clone_size: NA; d_call: NA; v_call: TRBV30; j_call: TRBJ2-7; cdr3_length: 14
cdr3_nt: TGTGCCAGCAGCTTCTGGACAGGGACCAATCAGCCCCAGCATTTT; cdr3_aa: CASSFWTGTNQPQHF; clone_size: NA; d_call: TRBD1; v_call: TRBV7-2; j_call: TRBJ1-5; cdr3_length: 15
cdr3_nt: TGCAGCGTTCGAGGCCCCGTCTCCAATGAGCAGTTCTTC; cdr3_aa: CSVRGPVSNEQFF; clone_size: NA; d_call: NA; v_call: TRBV29-1; j_call: TRBJ2-1; cdr3_length: 13
cdr3_nt: TGTGCCAGCAGCCCGGCCGACTGGTACCAAGAGACCCAGTACTTC; cdr3_aa: CASSPADWYQETQYF; clone_size: NA; d_call: NA; v_call: TRBV7-9; j_call: TRBJ2-5; cdr3_length: 15
cdr3_nt: TGTGCCAGCAGCTTAGACAGGGGAGCTGGAAACACCATATATTTT; cdr3_aa: CASSLDRGAGNTIYF; clone_size: few; d_call: TRBD1; v_call: TRBV7-2; j_call: TRBJ1-3; cdr3_length: 15
cdr3_nt: TGCAGCGCCACACCGACGGCGGGCGAGCAGTACTTC; cdr3_aa: CSATPTAGEQYF; clone_size: NA; d_call: NA; v_call: TRBV29-1; j_call: TRBJ2-7; cdr3_length: 12
cdr3_nt: TGTGCCAGCAGCTCCCAGGGGGCAGGGTACAATGAGCAGTTCTTC; cdr3_aa: CASSSQGAGYNEQFF; clone_size: NA; d_call: TRBD1; v_call: TRBV5-8; j_call: TRBJ2-1; cdr3_length: 15
cdr3_nt: TGCGCCAGCAGTCAATTCTTAAGGGGCCAGGGGGATACGCAGTATTTT; cdr3_aa: CASSQFLRGQGDTQYF; clone_size: NA; d_call: NA; v_call: TRBV23-1; j_call: TRBJ2-3; cdr3_length: 16
cdr3_nt: TGTGCCTGGAGTGGATTAGCGGGAGTGAGCTACGAGCAGTACTTC; cdr3_aa: CAWSGLAGVSYEQYF; clone_size: NA; d_call: TRBD2; v_call: TRBV30; j_call: TRBJ2-7; cdr3_length: 15
cdr3_nt: TGCAGCGCCGTTAGCGGGGGGCCCCATGAGCAGTTCTTC; cdr3_aa: CSAVSGGPHEQFF; clone_size: NA; d_call: TRBD2; v_call: TRBV29-1; j_call: TRBJ2-1; cdr3_length: 13
cdr3_nt: TGTGCCAGCAGTGGGACTAGCGGGAGCTCCTACGAGCAGTACTTC; cdr3_aa: CASSGTSGSSYEQYF; clone_size: few; d_call: TRBD2; v_call: TRBV7-9; j_call: TRBJ2-7; cdr3_length: 15
cdr3_nt: TGTGCCAGCAGCTTAATTTCGGGGCCAGGGGCGAACTATGGCTACACCTTC; cdr3_aa: CASSLISGPGANYGYTF; clone_size: NA; d_call: NA; v_call: TRBV7-6; j_call: TRBJ1-2; cdr3_length: 17
cdr3_nt: TGTGCCAGCAGTTACGGCCGACAGGGTGCGGGTGAGCAGTACTTC; cdr3_aa: CASSYGRQGAGEQYF; clone_size: NA; d_call: TRBD1; v_call: TRBV6-6; j_call: TRBJ2-7; cdr3_length: 15
cdr3_nt: TGCAGCGTTGCAGGTCCAGCCAAAAACATTCAGTACTTC; cdr3_aa: CSVAGPAKNIQYF; clone_size: NA; d_call: NA; v_call: TRBV29-1; j_call: TRBJ2-4; cdr3_length: 13